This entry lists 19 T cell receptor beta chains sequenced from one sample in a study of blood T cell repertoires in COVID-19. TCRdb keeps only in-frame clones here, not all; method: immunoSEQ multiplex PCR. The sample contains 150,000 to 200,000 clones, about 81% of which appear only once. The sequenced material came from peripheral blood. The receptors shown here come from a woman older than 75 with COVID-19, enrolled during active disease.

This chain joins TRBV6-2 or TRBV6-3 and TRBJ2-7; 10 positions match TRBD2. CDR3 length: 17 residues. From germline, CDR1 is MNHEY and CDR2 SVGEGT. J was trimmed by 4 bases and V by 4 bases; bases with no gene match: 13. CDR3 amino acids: CASSSVLGLAENYEQYF. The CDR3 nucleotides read TGTGCCAGCAGTTCCGTACTTGGACTAGCGGAAAATTACGAGCAGTACTTC.

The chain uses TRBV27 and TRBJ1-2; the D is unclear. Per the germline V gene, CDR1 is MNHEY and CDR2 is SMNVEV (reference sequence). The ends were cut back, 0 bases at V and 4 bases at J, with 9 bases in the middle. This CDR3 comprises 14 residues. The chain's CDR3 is CASSLSVSIYGYTF. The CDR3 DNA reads TGTGCCAGCAGTTTATCTGTCAGTATCTATGGCTACACCTTC.

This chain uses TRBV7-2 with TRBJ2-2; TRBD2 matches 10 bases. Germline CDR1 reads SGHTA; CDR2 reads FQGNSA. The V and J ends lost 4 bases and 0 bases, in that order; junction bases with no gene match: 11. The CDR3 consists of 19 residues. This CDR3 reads CASSSRDLAGAPNTGELFF. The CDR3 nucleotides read TGTGCCAGCAGCTCACGGGATCTAGCGGGGGCCCCGAACACCGGGGAGCTGTTTTTT.

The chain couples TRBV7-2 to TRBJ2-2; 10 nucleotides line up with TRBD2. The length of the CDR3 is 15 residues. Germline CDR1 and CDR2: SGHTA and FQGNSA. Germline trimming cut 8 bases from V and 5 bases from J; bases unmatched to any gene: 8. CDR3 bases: TGTGCCAGCCGGCTGGCTAGCGGGAGTACCGGGGAGCTGTTTTTT. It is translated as CASRLASGSTGELFF.

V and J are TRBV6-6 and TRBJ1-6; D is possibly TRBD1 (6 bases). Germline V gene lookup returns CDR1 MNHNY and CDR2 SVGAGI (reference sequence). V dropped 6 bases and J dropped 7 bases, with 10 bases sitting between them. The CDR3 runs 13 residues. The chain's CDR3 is CASRDSTNSPLHF. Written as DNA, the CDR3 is TGTGCCAGCAGGGACAGTACGAATTCACCCCTCCACTTT.

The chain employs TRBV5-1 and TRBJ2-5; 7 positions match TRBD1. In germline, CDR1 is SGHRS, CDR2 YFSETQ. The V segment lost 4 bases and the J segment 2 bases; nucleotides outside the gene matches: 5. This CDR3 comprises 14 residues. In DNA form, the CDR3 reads TGCGCCAGCAGCGAACAGGGGACACAAGAGACCCAGTACTTC. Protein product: CASSEQGTQETQYF.

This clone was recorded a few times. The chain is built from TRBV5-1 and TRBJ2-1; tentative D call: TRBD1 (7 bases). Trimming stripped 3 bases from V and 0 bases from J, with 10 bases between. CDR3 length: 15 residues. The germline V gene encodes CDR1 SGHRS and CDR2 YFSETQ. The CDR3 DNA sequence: TGCGCCAGCAGCTCTCAGGGGGGCTCCTACAATGAGCAGTTCTTC. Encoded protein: CASSSQGGSYNEQFF.

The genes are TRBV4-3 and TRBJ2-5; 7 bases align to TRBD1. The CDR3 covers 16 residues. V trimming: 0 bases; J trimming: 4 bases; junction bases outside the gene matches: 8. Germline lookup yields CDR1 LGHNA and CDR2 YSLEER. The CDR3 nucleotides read TGCGCCAGCAGCCAAGATAGGGGCCAGGGGGTAGAGACCCAGTACTTC. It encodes CASSQDRGQGVETQYF.

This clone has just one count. The CDR3 spells CASSPGQGERGAFF. DNA of the CDR3: TGTGCCAGCAGCCCTGGACAGGGGGAGCGCGGAGCTTTCTTT. The chain carries TRBV11-3 and TRBJ1-1, with 10 bases fitting TRBD1. V was pared by 5 bases and J by 10 bases, with 10 bases of the junction left unmatched. Germline V gene data show CDR1 as SGHNT and CDR2 as YENEEA. This CDR3 is built from 14 residues. The variable domain in full, completed from reference TRBV11-3 and TRBJ1-1, reads EAGVVQSPRYKIIEKKQPVAFWCNPISGHNTLYWYLQNLGQGPELLIRYENEEAVDDSQLPKDRFSAERLKGVDSTLKIQPAELGDSAVYLCASSPGQGERGAFFGQGTRLTVV.

The CDR3 DNA reads as TGTGCCAGCAGCAAAGACTCGGTCAGGCCCTCCTATGGCTACACCTTC. It is translated as CASSKDSVRPSYGYTF. The rearrangement uses TRBV21-1 and TRBJ1-2; the table calls TRBD1, which could not be checked here. TRBV21-1 is shown as a pseudogene. The CDR3 is 16 residues long.

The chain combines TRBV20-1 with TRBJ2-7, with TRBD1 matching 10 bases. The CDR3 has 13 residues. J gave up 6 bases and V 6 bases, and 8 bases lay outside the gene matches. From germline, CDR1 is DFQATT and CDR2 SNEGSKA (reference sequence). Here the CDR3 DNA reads TGCAGTGCGAGTCCGGGACAGGGGTTCGAGCAGTACTTC. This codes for CSASPGQGFEQYF.

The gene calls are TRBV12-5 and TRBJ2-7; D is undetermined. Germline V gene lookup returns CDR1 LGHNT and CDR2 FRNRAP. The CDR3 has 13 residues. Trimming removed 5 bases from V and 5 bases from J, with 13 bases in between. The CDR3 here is CASGPPLPHEQYF. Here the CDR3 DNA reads TGTGCTAGTGGTCCCCCCCTCCCCCACGAGCAGTACTTC.

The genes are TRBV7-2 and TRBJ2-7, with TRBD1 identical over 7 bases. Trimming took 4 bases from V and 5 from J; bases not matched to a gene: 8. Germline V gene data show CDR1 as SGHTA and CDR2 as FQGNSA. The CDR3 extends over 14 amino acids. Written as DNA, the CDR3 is TGTGCCAGCAGCTCCGGACAGGCCTATGACGAGCAGTACTTC. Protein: CASSSGQAYDEQYF. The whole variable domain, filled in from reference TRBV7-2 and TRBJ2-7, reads GAGVSQSPSNKVTEKGKDVELRCDPISGHTALYWYRQSLGQGLEFLIYFQGNSAPDKSGLPSDRFSAERTGGSVSTLTIQRTQQEDSAVYLCASSSGQAYDEQYFGPGTRLTVT.

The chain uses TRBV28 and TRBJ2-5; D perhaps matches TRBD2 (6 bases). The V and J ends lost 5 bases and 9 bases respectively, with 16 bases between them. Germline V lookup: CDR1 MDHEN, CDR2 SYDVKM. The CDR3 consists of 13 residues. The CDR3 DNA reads TGTGCCAGCAGTATTCCGCTAGCGCCGGCCCAGTACTTC. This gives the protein CASSIPLAPAQYF.

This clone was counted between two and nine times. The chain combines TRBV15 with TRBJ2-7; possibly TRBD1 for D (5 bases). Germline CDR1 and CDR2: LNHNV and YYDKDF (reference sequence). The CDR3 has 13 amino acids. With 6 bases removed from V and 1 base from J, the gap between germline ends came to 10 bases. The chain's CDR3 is CATSYKGSYEQYF. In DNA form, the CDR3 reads TGTGCCACCAGTTATAAGGGGTCCTACGAGCAGTACTTC.

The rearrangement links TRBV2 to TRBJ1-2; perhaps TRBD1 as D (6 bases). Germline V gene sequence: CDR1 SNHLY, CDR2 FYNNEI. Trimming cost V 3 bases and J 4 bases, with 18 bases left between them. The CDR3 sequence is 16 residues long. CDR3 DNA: TGTGCCAGCAGTGAGAGGGGGTTCACCCGCCTCTATGGCTACACCTTC. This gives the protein CASSERGFTRLYGYTF.

The CDR3 here is CASSSLAGGYNEQFF. DNA for the CDR3: TGCGCCAGCAGCTCCCTAGCGGGAGGGTACAATGAGCAGTTCTTC. The J gene is TRBJ2-1, the V gene TRBV5-1; 12 positions match TRBD2. CDR1 and CDR2 (germline): SGHRS, YFSETQ. The CDR3 is 15 residues long. Trimming at V came to 3 bases and at J to 4 bases, leaving 2 bases not matched to a gene.

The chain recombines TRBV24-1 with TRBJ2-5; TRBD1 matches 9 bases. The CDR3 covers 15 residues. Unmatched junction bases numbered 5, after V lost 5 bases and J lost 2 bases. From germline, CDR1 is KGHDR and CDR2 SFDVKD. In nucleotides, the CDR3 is TGTGCCACCAGTGGCTGGGACAGGGCACAAGAGACCCAGTACTTC. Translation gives CATSGWDRAQETQYF.

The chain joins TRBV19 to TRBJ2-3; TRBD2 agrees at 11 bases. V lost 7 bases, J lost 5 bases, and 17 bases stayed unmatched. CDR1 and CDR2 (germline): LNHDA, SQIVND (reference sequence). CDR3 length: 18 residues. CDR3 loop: CASTGDSGRARGGDTQYF. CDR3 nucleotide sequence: TGTGCCAGTACCGGAGATAGCGGGAGGGCCCGGGGTGGAGATACGCAGTATTTT.